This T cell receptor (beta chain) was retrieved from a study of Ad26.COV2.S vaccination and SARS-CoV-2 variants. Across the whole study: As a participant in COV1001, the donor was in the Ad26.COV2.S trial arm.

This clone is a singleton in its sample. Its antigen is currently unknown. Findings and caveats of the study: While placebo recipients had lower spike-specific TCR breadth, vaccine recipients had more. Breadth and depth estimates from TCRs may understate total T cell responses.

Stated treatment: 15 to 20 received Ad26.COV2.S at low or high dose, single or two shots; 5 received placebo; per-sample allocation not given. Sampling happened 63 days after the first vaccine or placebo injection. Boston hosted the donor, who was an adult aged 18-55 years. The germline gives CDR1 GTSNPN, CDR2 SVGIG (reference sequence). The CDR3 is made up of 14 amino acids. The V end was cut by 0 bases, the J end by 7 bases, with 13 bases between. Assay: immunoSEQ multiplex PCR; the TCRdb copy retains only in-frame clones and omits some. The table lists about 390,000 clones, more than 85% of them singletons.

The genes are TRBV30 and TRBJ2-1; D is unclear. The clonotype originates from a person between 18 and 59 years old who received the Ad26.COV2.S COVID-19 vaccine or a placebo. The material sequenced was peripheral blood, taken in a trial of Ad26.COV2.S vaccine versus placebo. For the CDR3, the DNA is TGTGCCTGGAGTGTTTATCGGTTGAAGAATGAGCAGTTCTTC. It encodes CAWSVYRLKNEQFF. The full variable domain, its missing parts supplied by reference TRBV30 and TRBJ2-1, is SQTIHQWPATLVQPVGSPLSLECTVEGTSNPNLYWYRQAAGRGLQLLFYSVGIGQISSEVPQNLSASRPQDRQFILSSKKLLLSDSGFYLCAWSVYRLKNEQFFGPGTRLTVL.